This T cell receptor beta chain was recorded in a study of TIL therapy for anti-PD-1-resistant metastatic lung cancer. About the study: Tumors had a median PD-L1 proportion score of more than 5%. General observations from the study: The cohort had more treatment-naive, never-smoker and oncogene-addicted patients than typical.

V gave up 6 bases and J gave up 4 bases, with 13 bases separating them. The CDR3 has 14 residues. Germline lookup yields CDR1 MNHEY and CDR2 SMNVEV (reference sequence). Concerning this clone itself: Its antigen is unknown.

This was the immunoSEQ v3 assay. Each library reached around 1.9 million read pairs, or about 5-6 million at deep level. Sequencing used immunoSEQ multiplex PCR; TCRdb keeps in-frame clones, though not all of them. The sample yields more than 90,000 clones, around three fifths seen once. The time point here: pre-treatment sample, taken before nivolumab and TIL therapy. The tumor samples were excised metastases, mostly pleural nodules or supraclavicular lymph nodes. Tumors were harvested before any PD-1/PD-L1 blockade. The chain uses TRBV27 and TRBJ1-5; D may be TRBD1 (5 bases). Here the sequenced sample was tumor tissue, taken at baseline. This receptor was obtained from a person between 30 and 80 years old with non-small cell lung cancer. In nucleotides, the CDR3 is TGTGCCAGCAGCCCCTGGGGGGGGAATCAGCCCCAGCATTTT. The encoded protein is CASSPWGGNQPQHF.